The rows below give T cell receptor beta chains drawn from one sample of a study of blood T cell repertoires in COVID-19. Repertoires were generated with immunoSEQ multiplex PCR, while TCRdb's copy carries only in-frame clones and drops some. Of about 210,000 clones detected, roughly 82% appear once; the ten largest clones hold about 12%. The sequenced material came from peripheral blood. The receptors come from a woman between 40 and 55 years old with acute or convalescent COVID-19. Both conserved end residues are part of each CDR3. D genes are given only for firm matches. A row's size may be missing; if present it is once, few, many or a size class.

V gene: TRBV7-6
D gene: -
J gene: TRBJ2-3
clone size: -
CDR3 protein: CASSPHADTQYF
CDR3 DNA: TGTGCCAGCAGCCCACACGCAGATACGCAGTATTTT

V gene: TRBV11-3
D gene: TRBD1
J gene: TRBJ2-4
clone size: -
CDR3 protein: CASSLEWGRTGGSGNIQYF
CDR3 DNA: TGTGCCAGCAGCTTAGAATGGGGGCGTACAGGGGGAAGTGGAAACATTCAGTACTTC

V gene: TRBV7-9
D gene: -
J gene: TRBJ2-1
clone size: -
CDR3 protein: CASSFGLDEQFF
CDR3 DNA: TGTGCCAGCAGCTTCGGACTGGATGAGCAGTTCTTC

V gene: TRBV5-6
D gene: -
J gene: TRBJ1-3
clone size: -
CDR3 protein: CASSLEGVGNTIYF
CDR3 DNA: TGTGCCAGCAGCTTGGAAGGGGTGGGAAACACCATATATTTT

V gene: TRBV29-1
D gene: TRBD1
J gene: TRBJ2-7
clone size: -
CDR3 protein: CSVETGDEQYF
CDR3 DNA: TGCAGCGTTGAGACAGGGGACGAGCAGTACTTC

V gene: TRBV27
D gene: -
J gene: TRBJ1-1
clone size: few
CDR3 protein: CASSLGGFTEAFF
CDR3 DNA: TGTGCCAGCAGTTTAGGGGGGTTCACTGAAGCTTTCTTT

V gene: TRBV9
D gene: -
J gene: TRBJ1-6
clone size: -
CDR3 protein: CASSVDISSYNSPLHF
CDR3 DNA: TGTGCCAGCAGCGTAGACATAAGCTCCTATAATTCACCCCTCCACTTT

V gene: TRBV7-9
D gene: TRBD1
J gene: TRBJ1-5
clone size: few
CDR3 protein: CASSLGTGGNQPQHF
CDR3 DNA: TGTGCCAGCAGCTTAGGGACAGGGGGCAATCAGCCCCAGCATTTT

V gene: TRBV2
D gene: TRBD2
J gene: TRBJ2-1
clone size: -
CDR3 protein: CASRRGTSGEQFF
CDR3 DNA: TGTGCCAGCAGGAGGGGGACTAGCGGTGAGCAGTTCTTC

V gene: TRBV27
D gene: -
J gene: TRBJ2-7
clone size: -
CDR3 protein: CASSGCEQYF
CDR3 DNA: TGTGCCAGCAGCGGGTGCGAGCAGTACTTC

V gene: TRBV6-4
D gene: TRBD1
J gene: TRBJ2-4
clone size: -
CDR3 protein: CASSGIRGPLAKNIQYF
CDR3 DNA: TGTGCCAGCAGTGGGATCAGGGGGCCCCTAGCCAAAAACATTCAGTACTTC

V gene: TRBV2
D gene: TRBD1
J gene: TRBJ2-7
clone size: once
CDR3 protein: CASSELGQGWRYEQYF
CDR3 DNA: TGTGCCAGCAGTGAATTGGGACAGGGGTGGCGCTACGAGCAGTACTTC

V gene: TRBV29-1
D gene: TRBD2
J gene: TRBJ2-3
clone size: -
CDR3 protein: CSVDGSGRGDTQYF
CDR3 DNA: TGCAGCGTTGATGGTAGCGGGAGAGGAGATACGCAGTATTTT

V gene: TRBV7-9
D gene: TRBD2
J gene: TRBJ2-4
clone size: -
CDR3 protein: CASSSSSGSPWTAKNIQYF
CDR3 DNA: TGTGCCAGCAGCTCCTCTAGCGGGAGTCCTTGGACAGCCAAAAACATTCAGTACTTC

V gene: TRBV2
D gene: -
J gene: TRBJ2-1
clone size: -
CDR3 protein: CASSVRGAAYNEQFF
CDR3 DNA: TGTGCCAGCAGTGTTCGGGGGGCCGCCTACAATGAGCAGTTCTTC

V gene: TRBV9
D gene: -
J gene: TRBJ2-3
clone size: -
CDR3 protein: CASSGDSGPPLDTQYF
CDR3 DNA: TGTGCCAGTTCGGGGGATAGCGGCCCTCCGCTAGATACGCAGTATTTT

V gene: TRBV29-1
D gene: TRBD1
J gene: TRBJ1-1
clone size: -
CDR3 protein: CSVEAGGNTEAFF
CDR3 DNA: TGCAGCGTTGAGGCAGGGGGCAACACTGAAGCTTTCTTT

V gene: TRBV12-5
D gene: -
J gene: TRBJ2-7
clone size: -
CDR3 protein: CASGLSETRRDEQYF
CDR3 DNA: TGTGCTAGTGGTTTGTCCGAAACCCGCAGGGACGAGCAGTACTTC

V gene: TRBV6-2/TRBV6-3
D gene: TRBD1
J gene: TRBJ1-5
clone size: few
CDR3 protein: CASSYSRQGDQPQHF
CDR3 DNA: TGTGCCAGCAGTTACTCGCGACAGGGGGATCAGCCCCAGCATTTT

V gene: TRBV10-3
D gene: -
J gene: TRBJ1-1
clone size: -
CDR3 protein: CAIRKGLGTEAFF
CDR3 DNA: TGTGCCATCAGAAAGGGGCTGGGCACTGAAGCTTTCTTT

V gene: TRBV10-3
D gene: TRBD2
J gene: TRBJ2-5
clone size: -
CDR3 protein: CATGPGEGPETQYF
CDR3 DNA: TGTGCCACAGGACCGGGGGAGGGCCCAGAGACCCAGTACTTC

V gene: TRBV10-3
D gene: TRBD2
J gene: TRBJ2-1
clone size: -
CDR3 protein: CAITAPGLAGVNEQFF
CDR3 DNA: TGTGCCATCACTGCCCCGGGACTAGCGGGAGTCAATGAGCAGTTCTTC

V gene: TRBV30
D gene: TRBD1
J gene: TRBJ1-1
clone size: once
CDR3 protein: CAWSARQGWAFF
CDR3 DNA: TGTGCCTGGAGTGCACGACAGGGGTGGGCTTTCTTT

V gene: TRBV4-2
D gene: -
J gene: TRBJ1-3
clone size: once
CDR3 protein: CASSRSTDPSGNTIYF
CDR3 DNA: TGTGCCAGCAGCCGAAGCACAGATCCCTCTGGAAACACCATATATTTT

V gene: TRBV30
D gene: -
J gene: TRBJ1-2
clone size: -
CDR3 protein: CASQFRGGGYTF
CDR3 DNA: TGTGCCTCACAATTTCGGGGGGGTGGCTACACCTTC

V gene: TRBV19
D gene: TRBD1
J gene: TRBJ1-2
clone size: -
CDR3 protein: CASSKPPGQGVNYGYTF
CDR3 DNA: TGTGCCAGTAGCAAACCACCGGGACAGGGGGTGAACTATGGCTACACCTTC

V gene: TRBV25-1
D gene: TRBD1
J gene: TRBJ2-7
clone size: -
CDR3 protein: CASSRTGGTPYEQYF
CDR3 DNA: TGTGCCAGCAGTCGTACAGGGGGGACCCCCTACGAGCAGTACTTC

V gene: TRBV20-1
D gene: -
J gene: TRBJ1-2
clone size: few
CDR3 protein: CSASGGGGYTF
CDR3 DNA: TGCAGTGCTAGTGGGGGGGGAGGCTACACCTTC

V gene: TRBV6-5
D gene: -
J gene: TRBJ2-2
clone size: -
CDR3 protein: CASWRGGLNTGELFF
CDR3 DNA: TGTGCCAGCTGGAGAGGGGGATTAAACACCGGGGAGCTGTTTTTT

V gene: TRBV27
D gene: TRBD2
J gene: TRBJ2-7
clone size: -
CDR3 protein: CASKTSGVNYEQYF
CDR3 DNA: TGTGCCAGCAAAACTAGCGGGGTGAACTACGAGCAGTACTTC

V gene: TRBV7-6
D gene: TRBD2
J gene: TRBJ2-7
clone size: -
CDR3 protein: CASSPPFLGGEPEQYF
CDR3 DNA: TGTGCCAGCAGCCCCCCCTTTTTGGGAGGGGAGCCCGAGCAGTACTTC

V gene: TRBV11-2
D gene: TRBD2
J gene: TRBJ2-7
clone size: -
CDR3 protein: CASSLMLAGGLYEQYF
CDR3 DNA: TGTGCCAGCAGCTTGATGTTAGCGGGGGGGCTCTACGAGCAGTACTTC

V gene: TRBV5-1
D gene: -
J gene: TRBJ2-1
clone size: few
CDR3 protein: CASSLGPAGANEQFF
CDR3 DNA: TGCGCCAGCAGCTTAGGGCCTGCGGGGGCGAATGAGCAGTTCTTC

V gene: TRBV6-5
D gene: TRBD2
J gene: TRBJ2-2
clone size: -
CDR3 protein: CATRLAGPNTGELFF
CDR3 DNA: TGTGCCACCAGACTAGCGGGACCAAACACCGGGGAGCTGTTTTTT

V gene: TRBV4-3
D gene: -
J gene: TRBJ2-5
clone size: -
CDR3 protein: CASSRGGRQETQYF
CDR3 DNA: TGCGCCAGCAGCCGAGGGGGTCGGCAAGAGACCCAGTACTTC

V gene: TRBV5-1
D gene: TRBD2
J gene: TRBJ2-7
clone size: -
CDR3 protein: CASSLVGASGSYEQYF
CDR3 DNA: TGCGCCAGCAGCTTGGTAGGGGCTAGCGGATCCTACGAGCAGTACTTC

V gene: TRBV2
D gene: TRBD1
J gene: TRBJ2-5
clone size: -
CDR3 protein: CASSEWGTGETQYF
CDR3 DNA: TGTGCCAGCAGTGAATGGGGGACAGGAGAGACCCAGTACTTC

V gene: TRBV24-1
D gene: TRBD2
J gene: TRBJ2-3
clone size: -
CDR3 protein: CATGLAGEHTQYF
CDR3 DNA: TGTGCCACCGGACTAGCGGGAGAGCATACGCAGTATTTT

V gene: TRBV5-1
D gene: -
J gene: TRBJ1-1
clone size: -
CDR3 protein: CASSLGSYGTEAFF
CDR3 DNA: TGCGCCAGCAGCTTGGGAAGTTACGGCACTGAAGCTTTCTTT

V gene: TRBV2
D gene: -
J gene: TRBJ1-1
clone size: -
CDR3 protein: CASSELRPREGEAFF
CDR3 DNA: TGTGCCAGCAGTGAGCTCCGGCCGCGAGAGGGTGAAGCTTTCTTT

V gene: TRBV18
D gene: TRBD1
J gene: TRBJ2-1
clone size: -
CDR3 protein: CASSGYRDRDYNEQFF
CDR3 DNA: TGTGCCAGCTCAGGGTATCGGGACAGGGACTACAATGAGCAGTTCTTC

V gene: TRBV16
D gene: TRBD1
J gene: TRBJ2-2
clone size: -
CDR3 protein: CASSQSTGGWNTGELFF
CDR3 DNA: TGTGCCAGCAGCCAATCGACAGGGGGCTGGAACACCGGGGAGCTGTTTTTT

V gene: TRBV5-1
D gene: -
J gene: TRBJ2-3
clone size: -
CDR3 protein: CASSSRGADTDTQYF
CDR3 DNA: TGCGCCAGCAGCTCCAGGGGAGCGGACACAGATACGCAGTATTTT

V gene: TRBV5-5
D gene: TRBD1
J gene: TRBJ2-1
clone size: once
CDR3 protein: CASRDRVYNEQFF
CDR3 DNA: TGTGCCAGCCGGGACAGGGTCTACAATGAGCAGTTCTTC

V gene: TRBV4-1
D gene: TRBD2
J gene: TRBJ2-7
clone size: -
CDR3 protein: CASSQATPKAGRPSYEQYF
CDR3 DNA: TGCGCCAGCAGCCAAGCCACCCCCAAAGCGGGAAGACCCTCCTACGAGCAGTACTTC

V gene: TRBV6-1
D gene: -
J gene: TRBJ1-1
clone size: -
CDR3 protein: CASSEALGHMNTEAFF
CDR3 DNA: TGTGCCAGCAGTGAAGCACTTGGGCACATGAACACTGAAGCTTTCTTT

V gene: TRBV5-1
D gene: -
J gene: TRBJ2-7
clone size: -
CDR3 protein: CASSPEVSLSYEQYF
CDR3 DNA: TGCGCCAGCAGTCCGGAGGTCTCACTCAGCTACGAGCAGTACTTC

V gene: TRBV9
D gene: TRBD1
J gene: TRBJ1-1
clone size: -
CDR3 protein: CASSVGQGETEAFF
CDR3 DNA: TGTGCCAGCAGCGTAGGGCAGGGGGAGACTGAAGCTTTCTTT

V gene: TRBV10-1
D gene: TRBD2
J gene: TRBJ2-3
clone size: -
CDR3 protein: CASSMTSGGGTDTQYF
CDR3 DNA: TGCGCCAGCAGTATGACTAGCGGGGGGGGCACAGATACGCAGTATTTT

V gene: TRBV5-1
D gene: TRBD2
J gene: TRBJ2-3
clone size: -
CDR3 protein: CASSLAGGATTDTQYF
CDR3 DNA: TGCGCCAGCAGCTTGGCCGGGGGGGCCACCACAGATACGCAGTATTTT

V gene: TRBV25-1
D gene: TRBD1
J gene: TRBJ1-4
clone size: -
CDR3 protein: CASSDYRGRSEKLFF
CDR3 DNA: TGTGCCAGCAGTGATTACAGGGGGCGTTCTGAAAAACTGTTTTTT

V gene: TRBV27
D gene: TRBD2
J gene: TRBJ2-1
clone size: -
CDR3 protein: CASSFRGGEYKTEQFF
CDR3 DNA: TGTGCCAGCAGTTTCCGGGGGGGCGAATACAAGACTGAGCAGTTCTTC

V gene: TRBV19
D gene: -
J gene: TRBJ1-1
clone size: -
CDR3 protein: CASSIGAGSLTAFF
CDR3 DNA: TGTGCCAGTAGTATCGGGGCGGGGTCACTGACAGCTTTCTTT

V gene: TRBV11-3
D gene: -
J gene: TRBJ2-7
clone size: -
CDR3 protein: CASSLQTDYEQYF
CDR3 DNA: TGTGCCAGCAGCTTACAGACTGACTACGAGCAGTACTTC